Following are 20 T cell receptor beta chains from one sample sequenced in a study of T cell responses to AZD1222 COVID-19 vaccine (dated by TCRdb to the early 2020s). This sample's time point label indicates: baseline before first vaccination. Library generation was performed with the immunoSEQ multiplex PCR assay. As stored in TCRdb, this immuneACCESS dataset retains in-frame rearrangements with V and J assigned. A fraction of the clones does not appear; measured against another copy, unresolved V genes explain less than half of the discrepancy, and the remainder lacks a known reason. This sample gives 84,000 or so clones in total; about 85% of them show up just once. Approximately 1.4% of the sample rests with the top ten. The sample consisted of peripheral blood, taken on day 0 of AZD1222 vaccination. The receptors come from an adult in good health.

The CDR3 reads CASSIGSTGGTDTQYF. For the CDR3, the DNA is TGTGCCAGTAGTATAGGATCGACAGGGGGCACAGATACGCAGTATTTT. This chain joins TRBV19 and TRBJ2-3; 8 bases align to TRBD1. The V and J ends lost 1 base and 1 base, in that order; junction bases with no gene match: 4. CDR3 length equals 16 residues. CDR1 and CDR2 from the germline V gene are LNHDA and SQIVND (reference sequence).

The V call is TRBV7-2, the J call TRBJ2-1, with D possibly matching TRBD1 (6 bases). This CDR3 is built from 15 residues. V was pared by 5 bases and J by 2 bases, with 13 bases between. The germline gives CDR1 SGHTA, CDR2 FQGNSA. The CDR3 here is CASSPTGTTYNEQFF. For the CDR3, the DNA is TGTGCCAGCAGCCCGACCGGGACAACCTACAATGAGCAGTTCTTC.

The chain recombines TRBV6-5 with TRBJ1-1; the D is unclear. The germline V gene encodes CDR1 MNHEY and CDR2 SVGAGI. The V gene lost 6 bases and the J gene lost 2 bases, with 10 bases spanning the gap. CDR3 size: 13 residues. The chain's CDR3 is CASSPRRNTEAFF. The CDR3 nucleotides read TGTGCCAGCAGCCCCCGTAGAAACACTGAAGCTTTCTTT.

CDR3 protein: CASSPASYNSPLHF. CDR3 sequence (DNA): TGTGCCAGCAGCCCCGCCTCCTATAATTCACCCCTCCACTTT. The chain joins TRBV9 to TRBJ1-6; D uncertain. Trimming cost V 4 bases and J 0 bases, with 5 bases left between them. The CDR3 is made up of 14 amino acids. The germline V gene has CDR1 SGDLS and CDR2 YYNGEE.

The CDR3 sequence: CASSYAGTLYEQYF. DNA for the CDR3: TGTGCCAGCAGTTACGCCGGGACTCTCTACGAGCAGTACTTC. The chain is built from TRBV6-5 and TRBJ2-7, with a tentative D call TRBD2 (6 bases). The germline V and J ends were trimmed by 2 bases and 3 bases, with 11 bases remaining between them. The CDR3 extends over 14 amino acids. CDR1 MNHEY and CDR2 SVGAGI come from the germline V gene.

The V call is TRBV6-2 or TRBV6-3, the J call TRBJ1-1; no reliable D call. Germline V gene lookup returns CDR1 MNHEY and CDR2 SVGEGT. This CDR3 region has 14 residues. V shed 1 base and J shed 5 bases, with 11 bases lying between them. DNA of the CDR3: TGTGCCAGCAGTTACTTGGCGTTTGGTACTGAAGCTTTCTTT. Translating gives CASSYLAFGTEAFF.

The V and J genes are TRBV7-2 and TRBJ1-1; 7 bases map to TRBD1. The CDR3 contains 18 residues. The trim removed 4 bases at V and 1 base at J, leaving 15 bases unmatched. Per germline, CDR1 SGHTA and CDR2 FQGNSA. The CDR3 here is CASSSHPYTTGKNTEAFF. The DNA of the CDR3 is TGTGCCAGCAGCTCCCACCCTTACACGACAGGGAAGAACACTGAAGCTTTCTTT.

V gene TRBV19 combines with J gene TRBJ1-6; 9 positions agree with TRBD1. CDR1 is LNHDA and CDR2 is SQIVND in the germline V gene (reference sequence). The CDR3 is made up of 14 amino acids. Trimming removed 7 bases from V and 9 bases from J; junction bases left unmatched: 7. The CDR3 sequence is CASTTDRGGSPLHF. Here the CDR3 DNA reads TGTGCCAGTACTACGGACAGGGGAGGTTCACCCCTCCACTTT.

This chain uses TRBV3-1 (or the pseudogene TRBV3-2) with TRBJ1-5; 9 bases are a match to TRBD1. J lost 5 bases, V lost 4 bases, and 3 bases had no gene match. CDR1 is LGHDT and CDR2 is YNNKEL in the germline V gene (reference sequence). This CDR3 is 14 amino acids long. The CDR3 coding sequence is TGTGCCAGCAGCCGGGGGACAGGGTATCAGCCCCAGCATTTT. It translates to CASSRGTGYQPQHF.

J is TRBJ2-7 and V is TRBV4-1; D remains unclear. The V and J ends lost 1 base and 4 bases respectively, with 8 bases between them. The CDR3 spans 13 residues. Germline V gene sequence: CDR1 MGHRA, CDR2 YSYEKL. CDR3 nucleotide sequence: TGCGCCAGCAGCCAAGGATCGCATTACGAGCAGTACTTC. It translates to CASSQGSHYEQYF.

This chain uses TRBV7-9 with TRBJ1-3, with D unresolved. The CDR3 contains 12 residues. The V and J ends lost 5 bases and 4 bases respectively, with 6 bases between them. The germline V gene encodes CDR1 SEHNR and CDR2 FQNEAQ (reference sequence). This CDR3 is CASSKTGNTIYF. DNA for the CDR3: TGTGCCAGCAGCAAAACGGGAAACACCATATATTTT.

The chain recombines TRBV11-2 with TRBJ1-4; D unresolved. The V and J ends lost 0 bases and 5 bases respectively, with 13 bases between them. The CDR3 extends over 16 amino acids. CDR1 is SGHAT and CDR2 is FQNNGV in the germline V gene. The CDR3 bases are TGTGCCAGCAGCTTAGATCAAGGGATGGGAAATGAAAAACTGTTTTTT. Translation: CASSLDQGMGNEKLFF.

CDR3 sequence: CASRLTGDWNTEAFF. The CDR3 bases are TGCGCCAGCAGGTTAACAGGGGACTGGAACACTGAAGCTTTCTTT. The V call is TRBV5-1, the J call TRBJ1-1; TRBD1 matches at 7 bases. The CDR3 runs to 15 residues. In germline, CDR1 is SGHRS, CDR2 YFSETQ. The V gene end was trimmed by 5 bases and the J gene end by 1 base; junction bases not matched to a gene: 8.

The genes are TRBV19 and TRBJ1-3; D call uncertain. This CDR3 contains 15 residues. The V gene's germline CDR1 is LNHDA and CDR2 SQIVND (reference sequence). Deletions cut 4 bases from V and 2 bases from J, with 12 bases between. CDR3 residues: CASSNYISAGNTIYF. The CDR3, as DNA: TGTGCCAGTAGTAATTACATCTCCGCTGGAAACACCATATATTTT.

This clone came up a few times. The chain employs TRBV6-5 and TRBJ2-5, with 10 bases fitting TRBD2. In germline, CDR1 is MNHEY, CDR2 SVGAGI. Trimming took 2 bases from V and 5 from J; bases not matched to a gene: 5. The CDR3 runs 15 residues. CDR3 sequence (DNA): TGTGCCAGCAGTTACAGGTCTAGCGGGAGTGAGACCCAGTACTTC. It is translated as CASSYRSSGSETQYF.

Only a few counts were recorded for this clone. The rearrangement links TRBV4-1 to TRBJ2-1; the match to TRBD2 covers 9 bases. This CDR3 contains 15 residues. Unmatched junction bases numbered 8, after V lost 5 bases and J lost 6 bases. The germline CDR1 and CDR2 sequences are MGHRA and YSYEKL. Here the CDR3 DNA reads TGCGCCAGCAGCGTCCCTAGCGGGGAGCTCAATGAGCAGTTCTTC. Protein sequence: CASSVPSGELNEQFF.

The chain carries TRBV30 and TRBJ1-3; possibly TRBD1 for D (5 bases). Trimming cost V 5 bases and J 4 bases, with 12 bases left between them. CDR3 size: 13 residues. The germline V gene encodes CDR1 GTSNPN and CDR2 SVGIG (reference sequence). The CDR3 DNA follows: TGTGCCTGGGTGCGGGGGTCCGGAAACACCATATATTTT. This sequence encodes CAWVRGSGNTIYF.

This sequence joins TRBV19 and TRBJ2-1; perhaps D is TRBD1 or TRBD2 (6 bases each). Germline CDR1 and CDR2: LNHDA and SQIVND (reference sequence). CDR3 length equals 16 residues. The V gene lost 5 bases and the J gene lost 2 bases, with 16 bases spanning the gap. CDR3 bases: TGTGCCAGTAGTCCGTTAGGGGGAGGCGCCTACAATGAGCAGTTCTTC. This encodes CASSPLGGGAYNEQFF.

This chain links TRBV7-9 with TRBJ1-4, with 10 bases fitting TRBD1. From germline, CDR1 is SEHNR and CDR2 FQNEAQ (reference sequence). This CDR3 comprises 15 residues. Trimming cost V 5 bases and J 5 bases; bases outside gene matches: 5. The CDR3 region has the DNA TGTGCCAGCAGCAAAGACAGGGGGCAGAATGAAAAACTGTTTTTT. It yields the protein CASSKDRGQNEKLFF.

The chain couples TRBV3-1 (or the pseudogene TRBV3-2) to TRBJ1-1; D not resolved. This CDR3 region has 15 residues. V lost 2 bases and J 4 bases, leaving 14 bases between the germline ends. Germline CDR1 and CDR2: LGHDT and YNNKEL (reference sequence). The CDR3 bases are TGTGCCAGCAGCCAACCTCGATCAGGAGGCACTGAAGCTTTCTTT. It is translated as CASSQPRSGGTEAFF.